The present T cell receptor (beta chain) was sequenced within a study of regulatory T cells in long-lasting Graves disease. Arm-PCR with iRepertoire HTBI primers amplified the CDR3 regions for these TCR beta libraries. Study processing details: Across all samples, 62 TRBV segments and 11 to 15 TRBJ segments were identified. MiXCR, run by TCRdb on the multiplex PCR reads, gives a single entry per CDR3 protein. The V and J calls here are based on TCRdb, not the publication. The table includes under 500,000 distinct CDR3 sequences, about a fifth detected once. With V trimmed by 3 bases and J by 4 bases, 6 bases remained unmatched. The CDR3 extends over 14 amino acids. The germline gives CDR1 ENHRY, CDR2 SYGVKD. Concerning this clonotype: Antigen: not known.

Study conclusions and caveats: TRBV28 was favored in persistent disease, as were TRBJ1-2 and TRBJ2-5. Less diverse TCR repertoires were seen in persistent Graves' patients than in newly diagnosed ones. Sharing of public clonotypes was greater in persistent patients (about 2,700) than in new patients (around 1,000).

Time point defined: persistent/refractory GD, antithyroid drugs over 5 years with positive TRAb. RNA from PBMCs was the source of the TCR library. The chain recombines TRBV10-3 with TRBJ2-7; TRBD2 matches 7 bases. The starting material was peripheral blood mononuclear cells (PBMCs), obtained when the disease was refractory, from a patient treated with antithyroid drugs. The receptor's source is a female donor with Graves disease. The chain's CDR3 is CAISDSGGGYEQYF. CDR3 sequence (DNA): TGTGCCATCAGTGACTCGGGGGGTGGTTACGAGCAGTACTTC.